One and the same sample provided the 24 T cell receptor beta chains below, sequenced in a study of shared clonotypes between healthy human individuals. Assay: immunoSEQ multiplex PCR; the TCRdb copy retains only in-frame clones and omits some. The table lists about 2.5 million clones, roughly 90% of them singletons. The specimen sequenced was naive CD4+ T cells from PBMCs. Subset of the sample: CD45RA+ positively selected. Receptor source: a man between 18 and 29 years old in good health. Some clones in this sample may be carry-over from other donors' samples.

CDR3 region: CASSRREGVETQYF. Here the CDR3 DNA reads TGCGCCAGCAGCCGCCGGGAGGGGGTAGAGACCCAGTACTTC. V usage is TRBV4-3 and J usage is TRBJ2-5; 8 bases are shared with TRBD2. The germline CDR1 and CDR2 sequences are LGHNA and YSLEER. With V trimmed by 4 bases and J by 4 bases, 5 bases remained unmatched. The CDR3 is 14 residues long.

This chain connects TRBV2 to TRBJ1-5; D is perhaps TRBD1 (5 bases). V lost 6 bases, J lost 7 bases, and 19 bases lay in between. CDR3 length equals 15 residues. Germline V gene sequence: CDR1 SNHLY, CDR2 FYNNEI. CDR3 loop: CASRREEGRRQPQHF. The CDR3 DNA follows: TGTGCCAGCAGACGAGAGGAGGGGAGGAGGCAGCCCCAGCATTTT. The entire variable domain, with the rest obtained from reference TRBV2 and TRBJ1-5, is as follows: EPEVTQTPSHQVTQMGQEVILRCVPISNHLYFYWYRQILGQKVEFLVSFYNNEISEKSEIFDDQFSVERPDGSNFTLKIRSTKLEDSAMYFCASRREEGRRQPQHFGDGTRLSIL.

The genes are TRBV19 and TRBJ2-1; 16 bases agree with TRBD2. CDR3 size: 19 residues. Trimming cost V 0 bases and J 4 bases; bases outside gene matches: 6. Germline values: CDR1 LNHDA, CDR2 SQIVND (reference sequence). The CDR3, as DNA: TGTGCCAGTAGTATAGATCGGGGGACTAGCGGGAGGGGATACAATGAGCAGTTCTTC. Amino acids: CASSIDRGTSGRGYNEQFF.

This clone was observed a single time. The rearrangement joins TRBV2 to TRBJ2-2; D gene unclear. The ends were cut back, 2 bases at V and 4 bases at J, with 5 bases in the middle. The CDR3 has 13 amino acids. Per the germline V gene, CDR1 is SNHLY and CDR2 is FYNNEI. The CDR3 spells CASSEKGTGELFF. The CDR3 DNA sequence: TGTGCCAGCAGTGAAAAGGGCACCGGGGAGCTGTTTTTT.

The J gene is TRBJ1-5, the V gene TRBV25-1, with D unclear. Trimming took off 5 bases at V and 5 bases at J, with 10 bases between the two ends. The CDR3 has 13 amino acids. Germline-derived CDR1 and CDR2 are MGHDK and SYGVNS. CDR3 sequence reads: CASSYRGDQPQHF. The CDR3, as DNA: TGTGCCAGCAGTTATCGGGGAGATCAGCCCCAGCATTTT.

This chain joins TRBV30 and TRBJ1-1; a weak D match, TRBD1 (6 bases). V lost 7 bases and J lost 7, with 13 bases in between. The CDR3 runs 11 residues. CDR1 and CDR2 (germline): GTSNPN, SVGIG (reference sequence). CDR3 amino acids: CASLKGGEAFF. The CDR3, as DNA: TGTGCCTCCTTGAAGGGGGGTGAAGCTTTCTTT. The full variable domain, with the rest looked up from reference TRBV30 and TRBJ1-1, is SQTIHQWPATLVQPVGSPLSLECTVEGTSNPNLYWYRQAAGRGLQLLFYSVGIGQISSEVPQNLSASRPQDRQFILSSKKLLLSDSGFYLCASLKGGEAFFGQGTRLTVV.

Remarks on this clone: The same CDR3 is also encoded by other DNA sequences in this sample. V usage is TRBV28 and J usage is TRBJ1-1; D is perhaps TRBD1 (5 bases). This CDR3 comprises 11 residues. V was trimmed by 7 bases and J by 8 bases, leaving 11 bases between them. Germline CDR1 and CDR2: MDHEN and SYDVKM. The CDR3 DNA reads TGTGCCAGCACACTTACAGGAGAAGCTTTCTTT. It encodes CASTLTGEAFF.

The chain couples TRBV5-8 to TRBJ2-5, with 8 bases fitting TRBD1. Germline V gene sequence: CDR1 SGHTS, CDR2 YDEGEE. The junction had 10 bases not matched to a gene; V was cut back by 4 bases and J by 5 bases. The CDR3 totals 15 residues. The CDR3: CASSGYRGTGETQYF. The CDR3 region has the DNA TGTGCCAGCAGCGGATACAGGGGGACGGGGGAGACCCAGTACTTC.

J is TRBJ2-1 and V is TRBV7-8, with 7 bases aligning to TRBD2. In germline, CDR1 is SGHVS, CDR2 FQNEAQ. V lost 5 bases, J lost 3 bases, and 10 bases stayed unmatched. The CDR3 totals 16 residues. The CDR3 region has the DNA TGTGCCAGCAGCAACAATCTAGCGGAACACTACAATGAGCAGTTCTTC. It translates to CASSNNLAEHYNEQFF.

The rearrangement uses TRBV6-5 and TRBJ2-3, with D uncertain. Looked up from germline, CDR1 is MNHEY and CDR2 is SVGAGI. This CDR3 has 14 amino acids. The V end was cut by 2 bases, the J end by 4 bases, with 10 bases between. CDR3 nucleotides: TGTGCCAGCAGTTACAGATCTGTCGCAGATACGCAGTATTTT. Translated, it gives CASSYRSVADTQYF.

The rearrangement links TRBV27 to TRBJ2-7, with TRBD2 matching over 10 bases. CDR3 size: 17 residues. Germline lookup yields CDR1 MNHEY and CDR2 SMNVEV (reference sequence). Trimming removed 6 bases from V and 4 bases from J; junction bases left unmatched: 15. CDR3 DNA: TGTGCCAGCAGAAGGGGGAGCCGGACTAGCGGCATTTACGAGCAGTACTTC. As protein: CASRRGSRTSGIYEQYF.

The chain carries TRBV2 and TRBJ1-2; D gene unclear. CDR1 and CDR2 from the germline V gene are SNHLY and FYNNEI. Deletions cut 5 bases from V and 8 bases from J, with 21 bases between. There are 15 residues in the CDR3. The CDR3 nucleotides are TGTGCCAGCAGTCTCAGCCCCTCAGTGTTCGGCGGCTACACCTTC. Translation: CASSLSPSVFGGYTF.

The genes are TRBV9 and TRBJ2-1, with 8 bases matching TRBD2. The junction had 12 bases not matched to a gene; V was cut back by 0 bases and J by 13 bases. Germline assignment: CDR1 SGDLS and CDR2 YYNGEE. The CDR3 runs to 15 residues. The CDR3 sequence: CASSVGVNGGANQFF. CDR3 DNA: TGTGCCAGCAGCGTAGGTGTGAACGGGGGGGCGAATCAGTTCTTC. The whole variable domain, remainder taken from reference TRBV9 and TRBJ2-1, is DSGVTQTPKHLITATGQRVTLRCSPRSGDLSVYWYQQSLDQGLQFLIQYYNGEERAKGNILERFSAQQFPDLHSELNLSSLELGDSALYFCASSVGVNGGANQFFGPGTRLTVL.

This clone is a singleton in its sample. J is TRBJ2-1 and V is TRBV7-6, with TRBD2 as a possible D gene (6 bases). From germline, CDR1 is SGHVS and CDR2 FNYEAQ. V was shortened by 3 bases and J by 2 bases, with 11 bases between the two germline ends. The CDR3 loop spans 15 amino acids. The CDR3 loop reads CASSFAGRTYNEQFF. The CDR3 nucleotides are TGTGCCAGCAGCTTCGCGGGACGGACCTACAATGAGCAGTTCTTC.

This clone was seen once. CDR3 residues: CAISPEPGLAGGREQFF. The CDR3 DNA sequence: TGTGCCATCAGCCCCGAACCGGGACTAGCGGGAGGTAGGGAGCAGTTCTTC. The chain links TRBV10-3 to TRBJ2-1, with 15 bases fitting TRBD2. The CDR3 has 17 residues. The germline gives CDR1 ENHRY, CDR2 SYGVKD. J gave up 10 bases and V 6 bases, and 13 bases lay outside the gene matches.

The chain is built from TRBV27 and TRBJ2-3; a weak D match, TRBD1 (8 bases). Trimming left V 6 bases short and J 2 bases short, with 21 bases between. This CDR3 is built from 17 residues. The V gene's germline CDR1 is MNHEY and CDR2 SMNVEV (reference sequence). The CDR3 sequence is CASSRGPGGAYTDTQYF. CDR3 DNA: TGTGCCAGCAGCAGGGGGCCTGGGGGGGCCTACACAGATACGCAGTATTTT.

This chain uses TRBV5-1 with TRBJ2-1, with D possibly matching TRBD2 (6 bases). The germline V and J ends were trimmed by 4 bases and 1 base, with 24 bases remaining between them. The CDR3 is 19 residues long. Germline CDR1 and CDR2: SGHRS and YFSETQ. CDR3 residues: CASSHLPRAGSNSYNEQFF. CDR3 DNA: TGCGCCAGCAGCCACCTCCCCCGGGCGGGGAGCAATTCCTACAATGAGCAGTTCTTC.

The V call is TRBV6-1, the J call TRBJ2-7, with unresolved D. V was shortened by 6 bases and J by 3 bases, with 9 bases between the two germline ends. The CDR3 contains 12 residues. In germline, CDR1 is MNHNS, CDR2 SASEGT. In nucleotides, the CDR3 is TGTGCCAGCAGCAAAGGGCACTACGAGCAGTACTTC. Amino acid sequence: CASSKGHYEQYF.

CDR3 region: CASSLFGGTSAYEQYF. The CDR3 DNA sequence: TGTGCCAGCAGTTTATTTGGGGGGACTAGTGCCTACGAGCAGTACTTC. V gene TRBV28 combines with J gene TRBJ2-7, with TRBD2 matching 8 bases. Looked up from germline, CDR1 is MDHEN and CDR2 is SYDVKM. The CDR3 is 16 residues long. The ends lost 1 base at V and 2 bases at J; junction bases unmatched: 7.

This chain connects TRBV7-8 to TRBJ2-5; perhaps TRBD2 as D (6 bases). Germline loops: CDR1 SGHVS, CDR2 FQNEAQ. CDR3 length equals 17 residues. V dropped 5 bases and J dropped 5 bases, with 24 bases sitting between them. This CDR3 is CASSTSRGRFATETQYF. Here the CDR3 DNA reads TGTGCCAGCAGCACGAGCCGGGGGAGGTTTGCGACGGAGACCCAGTACTTC.

This clone was counted a few times. This CDR3 is missing its conserved last phenylalanine or tryptophan, likely due to a read error. The DNA is omitted, as the CDR3 cannot be located on it reliably, and the CDR3 follows TCRdb's listing. This sequence joins TRBV21-1 and TRBJ1-1. TRBV21-1 is shown as a pseudogene. The CDR3 is 14 residues long, ends included. The CDR3 reads CASSKDSESSAAID.

The chain recombines TRBV6-5 with TRBJ1-2; D call uncertain. Trimming removed 6 bases at V and 4 bases at J, with 6 bases between. From germline, CDR1 is MNHEY and CDR2 SVGAGI. This CDR3 is 11 amino acids long. The CDR3 DNA reads TGTGCCAGCAGGGAAGTCTATGGCTACACCTTC. Translated, it gives CASREVYGYTF.

V and J are TRBV30 and TRBJ1-5, with 7 bases fitting TRBD1. The CDR3 runs 16 residues. From germline, CDR1 is GTSNPN and CDR2 SVGIG (reference sequence). Losses at the gene ends were 0 bases for V and 1 base for J; bases not matched to a gene: 6. The CDR3 protein is CAWSVRGTESNQPQHF. CDR3 in DNA: TGTGCCTGGAGTGTACGCGGGACAGAGAGCAATCAGCCCCAGCATTTT.

The chain links TRBV9 to TRBJ1-1; possibly TRBD1 for D (5 bases). CDR1 is SGDLS and CDR2 is YYNGEE in the germline V gene. The CDR3 has 13 amino acids. V gave up 6 bases and J gave up 8 bases, with 17 bases separating them. The CDR3 protein is CASTPGAAGEAFF. CDR3 bases: TGTGCCAGCACACCAGGAGCGGCAGGGGAAGCTTTCTTT.